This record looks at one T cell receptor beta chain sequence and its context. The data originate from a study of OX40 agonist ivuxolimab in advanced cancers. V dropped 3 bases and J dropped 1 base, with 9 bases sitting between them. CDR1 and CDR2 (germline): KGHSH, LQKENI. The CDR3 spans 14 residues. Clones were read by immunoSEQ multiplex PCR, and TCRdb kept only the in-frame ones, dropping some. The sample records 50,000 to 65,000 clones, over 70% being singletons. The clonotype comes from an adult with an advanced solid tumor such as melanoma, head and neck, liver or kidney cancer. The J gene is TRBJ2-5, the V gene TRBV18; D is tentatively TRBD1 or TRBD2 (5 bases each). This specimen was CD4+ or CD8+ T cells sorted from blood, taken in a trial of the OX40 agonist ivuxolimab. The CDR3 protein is CASSPGRLQETQYF. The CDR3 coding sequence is TGTGCCAGCTCACCGGGACGGCTCCAAGAGACCCAGTACTTC.